The 12 T cell receptor beta chains below come from one sample, sequenced in a study of cytotoxic CD8 clonotypes in ibrutinib-treated CLL. TCRdb's copy holds only in-frame clones and misses some; the assay was immunoSEQ multiplex PCR. The repertoire holds 43,000 or so clones, with 65% to 70% as singletons. Sequenced here: PBMCs, sampled after 24 months of ibrutinib treatment. These receptors all come from a human donor with chronic lymphocytic leukemia.

V usage is TRBV7-3 and J usage is TRBJ1-4; D call uncertain. Looked up from germline, CDR1 is SGHTA and CDR2 is FQGTGA. The CDR3 extends over 20 amino acids. Trimming left V 0 bases short and J 3 bases short, with 23 bases between. CDR3 DNA: TGTGCCAGCAGCTTAACAGGTATCAAAAGGGAACCCAATGCTAATGAAAAACTGTTTTTT. This gives the protein CASSLTGIKREPNANEKLFF.

This clone was recorded at least ten times. The rearrangement joins TRBV19 to TRBJ2-7; tentatively, D is TRBD1 or TRBD2 (5 bases each). The CDR3 totals 15 residues. CDR1 is LNHDA and CDR2 is SQIVND in the germline V gene (reference sequence). Trimming stripped 0 bases from V and 2 bases from J, with 11 bases between. CDR3 sequence: CASSIDGATPYEQYF. The CDR3 nucleotides read TGTGCCAGTAGTATAGACGGGGCCACGCCCTACGAGCAGTACTTC. Variable domain in full (rest from reference TRBV19 and TRBJ2-7): DGGITQSPKYLFRKEGQNVTLSCEQNLNHDAMYWYRQDPGQGLRLIYYSQIVNDFQKGDIAEGYSVSREKKESFPLTVTSAQKNPTAFYLCASSIDGATPYEQYFGPGTRLTVT.

This clone occurred once. The rearrangement joins TRBV5-1 to TRBJ2-3; D is possibly TRBD2 (6 bases). CDR1 SGHRS and CDR2 YFSETQ come from the germline V gene. The CDR3 consists of 15 residues. V was trimmed by 0 bases and J by 5 bases, leaving 13 bases between them. The CDR3 DNA sequence: TGCGCCAGCAGCTTGGAGTGGGGGGTTCAAGATACGCAGTATTTT. Its translation: CASSLEWGVQDTQYF.

This chain links TRBV19 with TRBJ2-7; TRBD1 is a possible D gene (6 bases). Deletions cut 7 bases from V and 0 bases from J, with 13 bases between. The germline gives CDR1 LNHDA, CDR2 SQIVND (reference sequence). The CDR3 runs to 14 residues. The CDR3 sequence is CASMGQGYSYEQYF. The CDR3 DNA sequence: TGTGCCAGTATGGGCCAGGGGTACTCCTACGAGCAGTACTTC. The whole variable domain, filled in from reference TRBV19 and TRBJ2-7, reads DGGITQSPKYLFRKEGQNVTLSCEQNLNHDAMYWYRQDPGQGLRLIYYSQIVNDFQKGDIAEGYSVSREKKESFPLTVTSAQKNPTAFYLCASMGQGYSYEQYFGPGTRLTVT.

The chain carries TRBV5-1 and TRBJ1-1; 7 nucleotides match TRBD1. J was trimmed by 8 bases and V by 0 bases; bases with no gene match: 10. Germline V gene lookup returns CDR1 SGHRS and CDR2 YFSETQ. The length of the CDR3 is 15 residues. The CDR3 is CASSLAGTARGEAFF. In DNA form, the CDR3 reads TGCGCCAGCAGCTTGGCCGGGACAGCACGCGGCGAAGCTTTCTTT.

The chain employs TRBV29-1 and TRBJ1-1; tentatively, D is TRBD1 (6 bases). The germline V gene has CDR1 SQVTM and CDR2 ANQGSEA. V was trimmed by 8 bases and J by 0 bases, leaving 13 bases between them. The length of the CDR3 is 13 residues. DNA for the CDR3: TGCAGCTCTCGGGGGCAGGTGAACACTGAAGCTTTCTTT. Its translation is CSSRGQVNTEAFF. Full variable domain (missing parts from reference TRBV29-1 and TRBJ1-1): SAVISQKPSRDICQRGTSLTIQCQVDSQVTMMFWYRQQPGQSLTLIATANQGSEATYESGFVIDKFPISRPNLTFSTLTVSNMSPEDSSIYLCSSRGQVNTEAFFGQGTRLTVV.

The rearrangement joins TRBV6-1 to TRBJ2-7; D is uncertain. CDR3 size: 14 residues. Germline V CDR1 and CDR2: MNHNS, SASEGT. V was trimmed by 2 bases and J by 0 bases, leaving 8 bases between them. CDR3 region: CASSETGYSYEQYF. The CDR3 DNA follows: TGTGCCAGCAGTGAAACCGGGTACTCCTACGAGCAGTACTTC.

This clone was seen more than once but under ten times. The CDR3 DNA reads TGTGCCAGCTCCGCACAGATTGCGGAGACCCAGTACTTC. Amino acids: CASSAQIAETQYF. This chain uses TRBV18 with TRBJ2-5, with D uncertain. There are 13 residues in the CDR3. V was clipped by 6 bases and J by 5 bases, with 13 bases between them. Germline CDR1 KGHSH, CDR2 LQKENI.

The V and J genes are TRBV14 and TRBJ1-2, with TRBD1 matching 7 bases. The CDR3 extends over 15 amino acids. Germline V gene sequence: CDR1 SGHDN, CDR2 FVKESK. The V gene end was trimmed by 2 bases and the J gene end by 5 bases; junction bases not matched to a gene: 8. The CDR3 DNA is TGTGCCAGCAGCCAAACCCGCGGGGACAGATATGGCTACACCTTC. This codes for CASSQTRGDRYGYTF.

CDR3 in amino acids: CASSLTPSGMSYNEQFF. In nucleotides, the CDR3 is TGTGCCAGCAGCTTGACCCCTAGCGGGATGTCCTACAATGAGCAGTTCTTC. The rearrangement uses TRBV7-3 and TRBJ2-1; 9 bases line up with TRBD2. Germline CDR1 reads SGHTA; CDR2 reads FQGTGA. J gave up 1 base and V 3 bases, and 7 bases lay outside the gene matches. The CDR3 length is 17 residues. The entire variable domain, with the rest obtained from reference TRBV7-3 and TRBJ2-1, is as follows: GAGVSQTPSNKVTEKGKYVELRCDPISGHTALYWYRQSLGQGPEFLIYFQGTGAADDSGLPNDRFFAVRPEGSVSTLKIQRTERGDSAVYLCASSLTPSGMSYNEQFFGPGTRLTVL.

On this clone: At one end the junction does not follow the germline gene, possibly because of a read error. The V and J genes are TRBV5-6 and TRBJ2-7; D is ambiguous. Per the germline V gene, CDR1 is SGHDT and CDR2 is YYEEEE. The CDR3 extends over 13 amino acids. CDR3 sequence: CASSPLEGLDGSF. DNA for the CDR3: TGTGCCAGCAGCCCCCTGGAAGGATTGGACGGTTCATTC.

This chain joins TRBV30 and TRBJ1-5, with 7 bases fitting TRBD1. The J segment lost 6 bases and the V segment lost 2 bases, leaving 4 bases of the junction unmatched. The CDR3 length is 13 residues. Per the germline V gene, CDR1 is GTSNPN and CDR2 is SVGIG (reference sequence). The CDR3, as DNA: TGTGCCTGGAGTCGACAGGGACCTCAGCCCCAGCATTTT. Translated: CAWSRQGPQPQHF.